This entry concerns a single T cell receptor (beta chain). Its antigen is undetermined. Measured with immunoSEQ multiplex PCR; TCRdb has only the in-frame clones, and not every one. The sample lists about 1.5 million clones; around 98% were seen once. This sample is part of a study of shared clonotypes between healthy human individuals. Per germline, CDR1 SGHRS and CDR2 YFSETQ. The V and J ends lost 0 bases and 1 base respectively, with 10 bases between them. The CDR3 contains 15 residues. General study results and limits: Represented diversity, genetic and exposure-history alike, was limited by few donors.

J is TRBJ1-2 and V is TRBV5-1; D call uncertain. The sequence was collected from a man aged 25-40 years in good health. Sequencing was carried out using naive CD4+ T cells sorted from blood. Documented subset: CD45RA+ positively selected. CDR3: CASSLEDRFNYGYTF. The CDR3 bases are TGCGCCAGCAGCTTGGAAGACCGATTTAACTATGGCTACACCTTC.